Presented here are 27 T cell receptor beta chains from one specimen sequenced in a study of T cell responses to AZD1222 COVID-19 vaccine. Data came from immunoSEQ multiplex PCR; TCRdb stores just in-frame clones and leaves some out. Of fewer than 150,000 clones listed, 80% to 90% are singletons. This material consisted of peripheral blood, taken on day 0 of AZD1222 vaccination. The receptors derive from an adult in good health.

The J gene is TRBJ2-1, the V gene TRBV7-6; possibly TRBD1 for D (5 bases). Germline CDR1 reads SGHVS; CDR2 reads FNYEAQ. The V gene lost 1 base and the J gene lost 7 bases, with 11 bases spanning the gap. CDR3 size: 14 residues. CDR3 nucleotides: TGTGCCAGCAGCTTAGACGACAGCGTAAATGAGCAGTTCTTC. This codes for CASSLDDSVNEQFF.

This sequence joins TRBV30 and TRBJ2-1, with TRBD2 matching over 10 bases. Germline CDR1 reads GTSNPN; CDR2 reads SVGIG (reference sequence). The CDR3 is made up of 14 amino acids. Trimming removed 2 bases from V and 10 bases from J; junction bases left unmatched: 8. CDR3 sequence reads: CAWSRLAGAGEQFF. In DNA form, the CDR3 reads TGTGCCTGGAGTCGTCTAGCGGGAGCGGGGGAGCAGTTCTTC.

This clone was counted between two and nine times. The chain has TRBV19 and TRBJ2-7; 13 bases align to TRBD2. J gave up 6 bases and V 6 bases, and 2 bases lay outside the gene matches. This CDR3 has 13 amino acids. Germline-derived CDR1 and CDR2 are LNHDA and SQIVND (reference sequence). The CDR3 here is CASRLAGGGEQYF. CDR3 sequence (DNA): TGTGCCAGTAGACTAGCGGGAGGGGGCGAGCAGTACTTC. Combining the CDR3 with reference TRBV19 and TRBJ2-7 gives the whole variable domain DGGITQSPKYLFRKEGQNVTLSCEQNLNHDAMYWYRQDPGQGLRLIYYSQIVNDFQKGDIAEGYSVSREKKESFPLTVTSAQKNPTAFYLCASRLAGGGEQYFGPGTRLTVT.

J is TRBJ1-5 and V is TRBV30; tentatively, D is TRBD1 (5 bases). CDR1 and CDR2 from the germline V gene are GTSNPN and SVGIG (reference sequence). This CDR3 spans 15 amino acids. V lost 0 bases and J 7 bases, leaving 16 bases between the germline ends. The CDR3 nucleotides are TGTGCCTGGAGTGTACCTAGCAGGGAAAGACAGCCCCAGCATTTT. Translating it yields CAWSVPSRERQPQHF.

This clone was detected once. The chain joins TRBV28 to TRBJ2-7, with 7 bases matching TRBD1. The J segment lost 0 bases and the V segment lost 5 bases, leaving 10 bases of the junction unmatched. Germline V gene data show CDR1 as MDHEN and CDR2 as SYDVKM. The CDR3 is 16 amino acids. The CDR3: CASSPTTGWGSYEQYF. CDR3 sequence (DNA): TGTGCCAGCAGTCCAACGACAGGGTGGGGCTCCTACGAGCAGTACTTC.

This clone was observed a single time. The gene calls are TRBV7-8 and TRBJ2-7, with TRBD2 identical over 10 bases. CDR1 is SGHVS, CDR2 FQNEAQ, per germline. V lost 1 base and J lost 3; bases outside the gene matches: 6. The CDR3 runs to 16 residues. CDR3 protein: CASSLELGLANYEQYF. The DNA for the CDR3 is TGTGCCAGCAGCTTAGAACTGGGACTAGCGAACTACGAGCAGTACTTC.

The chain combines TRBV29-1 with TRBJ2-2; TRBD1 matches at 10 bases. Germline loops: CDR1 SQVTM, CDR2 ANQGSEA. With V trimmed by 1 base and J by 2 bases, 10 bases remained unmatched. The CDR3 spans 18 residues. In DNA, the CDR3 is TGCAGCGTTGAAGCCCTAGGTGGACAGGGGGTAAACACCGGGGAGCTGTTTTTT. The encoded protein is CSVEALGGQGVNTGELFF.

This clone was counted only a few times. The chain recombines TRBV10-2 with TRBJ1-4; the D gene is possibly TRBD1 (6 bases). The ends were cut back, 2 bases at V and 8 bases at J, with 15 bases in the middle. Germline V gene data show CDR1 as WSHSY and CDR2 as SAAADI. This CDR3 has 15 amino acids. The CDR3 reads CASSEQDRIGEKLFF. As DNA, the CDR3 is TGCGCCAGCAGTGAGCAAGACAGGATCGGGGAAAAACTGTTTTTT.

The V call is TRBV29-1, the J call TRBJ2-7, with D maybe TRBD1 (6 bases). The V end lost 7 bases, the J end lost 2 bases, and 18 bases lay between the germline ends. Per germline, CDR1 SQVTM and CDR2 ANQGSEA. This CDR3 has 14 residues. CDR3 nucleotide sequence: TGCAGCGCTGGTGGGGACACCTTAACCTACGAGCAGTACTTC. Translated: CSAGGDTLTYEQYF.

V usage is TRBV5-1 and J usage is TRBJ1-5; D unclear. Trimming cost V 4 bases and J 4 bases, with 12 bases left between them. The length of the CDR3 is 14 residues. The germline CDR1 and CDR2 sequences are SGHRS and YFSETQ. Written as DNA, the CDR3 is TGCGCCAGCAGCCCGGACTTTCCAAATCAGCCCCAGCATTTT. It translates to CASSPDFPNQPQHF. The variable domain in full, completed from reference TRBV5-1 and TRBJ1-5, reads KAGVTQTPRYLIKTRGQQVTLSCSPISGHRSVSWYQQTPGQGLQFLFEYFSETQRNKGNFPGRFSGRQFSNSRSEMNVSTLELGDSALYLCASSPDFPNQPQHFGDGTRLSIL.

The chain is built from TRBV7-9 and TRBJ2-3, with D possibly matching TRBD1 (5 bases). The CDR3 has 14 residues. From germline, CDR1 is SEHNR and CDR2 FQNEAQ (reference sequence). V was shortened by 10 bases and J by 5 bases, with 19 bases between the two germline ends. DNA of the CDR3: TGTGCCACCCGAGGAAGGGGCCCTGGAGATACGCAGTATTTT. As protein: CATRGRGPGDTQYF.

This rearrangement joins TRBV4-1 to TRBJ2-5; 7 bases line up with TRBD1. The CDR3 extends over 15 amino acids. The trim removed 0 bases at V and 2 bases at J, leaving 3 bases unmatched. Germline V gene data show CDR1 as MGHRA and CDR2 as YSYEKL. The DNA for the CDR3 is TGCGCCAGCAGCCAAGACAGGGGGACACAAGAGACCCAGTACTTC. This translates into CASSQDRGTQETQYF.

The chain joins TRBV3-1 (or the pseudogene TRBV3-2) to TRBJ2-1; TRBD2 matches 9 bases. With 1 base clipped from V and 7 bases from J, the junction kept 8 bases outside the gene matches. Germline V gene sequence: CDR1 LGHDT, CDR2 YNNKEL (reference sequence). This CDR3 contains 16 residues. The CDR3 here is CASSQGRTSVGNEQFF. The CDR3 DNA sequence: TGTGCCAGCAGCCAAGGCCGGACTAGCGTGGGAAATGAGCAGTTCTTC.

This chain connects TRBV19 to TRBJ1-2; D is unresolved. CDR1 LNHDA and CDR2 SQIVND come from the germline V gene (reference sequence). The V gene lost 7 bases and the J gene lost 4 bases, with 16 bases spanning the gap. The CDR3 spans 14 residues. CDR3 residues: CASTSGGKSYGYTF. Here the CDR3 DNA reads TGTGCCAGTACCTCCGGAGGGAAATCCTATGGCTACACCTTC.

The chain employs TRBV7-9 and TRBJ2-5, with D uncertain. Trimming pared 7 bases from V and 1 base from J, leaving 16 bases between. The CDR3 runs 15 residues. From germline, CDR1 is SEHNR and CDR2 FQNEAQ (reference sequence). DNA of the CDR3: TGTGCCAGCACCCCCTCCTCACACCTCCAAGAGACCCAGTACTTC. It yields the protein CASTPSSHLQETQYF.

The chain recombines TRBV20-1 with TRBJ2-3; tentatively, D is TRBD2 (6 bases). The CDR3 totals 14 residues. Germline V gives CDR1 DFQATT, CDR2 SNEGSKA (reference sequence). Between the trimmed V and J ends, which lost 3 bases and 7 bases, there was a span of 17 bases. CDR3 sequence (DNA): TGCAGTGCTAGTCAGGCGGGATGTGGAAATACGCAGTATTTT. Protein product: CSASQAGCGNTQYF.

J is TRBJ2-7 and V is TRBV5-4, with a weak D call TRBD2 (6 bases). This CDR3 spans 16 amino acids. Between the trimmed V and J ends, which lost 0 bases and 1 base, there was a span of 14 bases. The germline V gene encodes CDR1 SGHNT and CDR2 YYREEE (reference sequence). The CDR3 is CASSLGWDSGSYEQYF. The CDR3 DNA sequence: TGTGCCAGCAGCTTGGGGTGGGACTCCGGATCCTACGAGCAGTACTTC.

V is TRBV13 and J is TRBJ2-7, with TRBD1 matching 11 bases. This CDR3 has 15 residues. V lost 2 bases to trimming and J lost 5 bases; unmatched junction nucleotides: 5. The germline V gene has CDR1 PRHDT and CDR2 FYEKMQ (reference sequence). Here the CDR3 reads CASSLWGQGVHEQYF. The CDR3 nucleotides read TGTGCCAGCAGCTTATGGGGACAGGGGGTCCACGAGCAGTACTTC.

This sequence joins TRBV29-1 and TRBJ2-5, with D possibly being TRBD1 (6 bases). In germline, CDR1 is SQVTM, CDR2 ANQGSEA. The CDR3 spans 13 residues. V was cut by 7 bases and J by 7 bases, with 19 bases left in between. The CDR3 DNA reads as TGCAGCGGCCTAGGACAGCGCATTGGGACCCAGTACTTC. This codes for CSGLGQRIGTQYF. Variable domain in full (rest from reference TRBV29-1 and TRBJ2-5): SAVISQKPSRDICQRGTSLTIQCQVDSQVTMMFWYRQQPGQSLTLIATANQGSEATYESGFVIDKFPISRPNLTFSTLTVSNMSPEDSSIYLCSGLGQRIGTQYFGPGTRLLVL.

DNA for the CDR3: TGCGCCAGCAGCCATTTAGGGGTTACGCAGTATTTT. Translation gives CASSHLGVTQYF. The V gene is TRBV4-1, the J gene TRBJ2-3; perhaps TRBD1 as D (5 bases). CDR3 size: 12 residues. Trimming pared 3 bases from V and 8 bases from J, leaving 9 bases between. The V gene's germline CDR1 is MGHRA and CDR2 YSYEKL.

This CDR3 is CAWSKLAGGSTDTQYF. The CDR3, as DNA: TGTGCCTGGAGTAAACTAGCGGGGGGCAGCACAGATACGCAGTATTTT. The rearrangement uses TRBV30 and TRBJ2-3, with TRBD2 identical over 12 bases. The CDR3 length is 16 residues. The junction had 3 bases not matched to a gene; V was cut back by 2 bases and J by 0 bases. Germline lookup yields CDR1 GTSNPN and CDR2 SVGIG (reference sequence).

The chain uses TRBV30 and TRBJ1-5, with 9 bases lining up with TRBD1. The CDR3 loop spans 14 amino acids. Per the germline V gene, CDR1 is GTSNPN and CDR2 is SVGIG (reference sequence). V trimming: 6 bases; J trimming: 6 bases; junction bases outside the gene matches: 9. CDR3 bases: TGTGCCTGTTCTCCACAGGGGGCGGGTCAGCCCCAGCATTTT. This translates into CACSPQGAGQPQHF.

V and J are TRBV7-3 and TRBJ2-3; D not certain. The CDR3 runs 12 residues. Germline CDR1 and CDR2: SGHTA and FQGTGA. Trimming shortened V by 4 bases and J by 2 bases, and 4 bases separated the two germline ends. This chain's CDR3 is CASSSATDTQYF. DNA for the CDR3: TGTGCCAGCAGCTCCGCCACAGATACGCAGTATTTT.

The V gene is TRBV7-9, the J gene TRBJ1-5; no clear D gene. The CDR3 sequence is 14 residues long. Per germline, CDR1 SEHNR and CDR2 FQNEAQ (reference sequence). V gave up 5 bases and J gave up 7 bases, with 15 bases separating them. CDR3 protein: CASSQTFGDQPQHF. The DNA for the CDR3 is TGTGCCAGCAGCCAAACCTTCGGAGACCAGCCCCAGCATTTT.

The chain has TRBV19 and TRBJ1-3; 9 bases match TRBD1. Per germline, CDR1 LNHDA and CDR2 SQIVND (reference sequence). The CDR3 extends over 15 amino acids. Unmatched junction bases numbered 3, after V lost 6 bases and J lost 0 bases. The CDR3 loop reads CASSTGGISGNTIYF. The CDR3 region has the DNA TGTGCCAGTAGCACAGGGGGCATCTCTGGAAACACCATATATTTT.

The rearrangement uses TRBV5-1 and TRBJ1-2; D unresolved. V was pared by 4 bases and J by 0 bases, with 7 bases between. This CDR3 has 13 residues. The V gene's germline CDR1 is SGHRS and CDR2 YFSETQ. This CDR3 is CASSMDPNYGYTF. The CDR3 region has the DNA TGCGCCAGCAGCATGGACCCTAACTATGGCTACACCTTC.

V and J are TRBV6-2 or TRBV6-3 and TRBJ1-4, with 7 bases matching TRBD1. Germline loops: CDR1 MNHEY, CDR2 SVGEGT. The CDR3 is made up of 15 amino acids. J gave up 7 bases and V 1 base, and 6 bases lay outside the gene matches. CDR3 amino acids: CASSYYRGGREKLFF. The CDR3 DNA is TGTGCCAGCAGTTACTACAGGGGAGGTCGTGAAAAACTGTTTTTT.